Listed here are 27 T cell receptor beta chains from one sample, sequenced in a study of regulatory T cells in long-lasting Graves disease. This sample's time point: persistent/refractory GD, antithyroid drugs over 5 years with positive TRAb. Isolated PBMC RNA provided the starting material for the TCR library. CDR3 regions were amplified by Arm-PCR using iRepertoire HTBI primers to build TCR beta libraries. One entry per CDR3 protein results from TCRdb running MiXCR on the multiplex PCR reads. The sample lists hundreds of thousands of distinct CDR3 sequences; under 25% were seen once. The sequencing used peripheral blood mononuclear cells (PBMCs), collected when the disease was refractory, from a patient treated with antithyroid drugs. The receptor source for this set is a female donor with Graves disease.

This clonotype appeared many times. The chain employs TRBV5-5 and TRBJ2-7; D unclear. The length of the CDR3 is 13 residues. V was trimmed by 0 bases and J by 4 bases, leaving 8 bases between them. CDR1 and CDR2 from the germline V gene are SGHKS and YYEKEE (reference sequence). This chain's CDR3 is CASSLDALYEQYF. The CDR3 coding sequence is TGTGCCAGCAGCTTGGACGCCTTATACGAGCAGTACTTC. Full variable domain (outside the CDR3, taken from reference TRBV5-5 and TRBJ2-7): DAGVTQSPTHLIKTRGQQVTLRCSPISGHKSVSWYQQVLGQGPQFIFQYYEKEERGRGNFPDRFSARQFPNYSSELNVNALLLGDSALYLCASSLDALYEQYFGPGTRLTVT.

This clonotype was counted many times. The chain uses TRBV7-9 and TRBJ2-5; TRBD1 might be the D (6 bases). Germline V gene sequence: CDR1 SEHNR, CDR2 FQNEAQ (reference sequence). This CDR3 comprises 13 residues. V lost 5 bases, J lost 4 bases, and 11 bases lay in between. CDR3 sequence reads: CASSPQGRETQYF. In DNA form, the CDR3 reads TGTGCCAGCAGCCCACAGGGTCGAGAGACCCAGTACTTC.

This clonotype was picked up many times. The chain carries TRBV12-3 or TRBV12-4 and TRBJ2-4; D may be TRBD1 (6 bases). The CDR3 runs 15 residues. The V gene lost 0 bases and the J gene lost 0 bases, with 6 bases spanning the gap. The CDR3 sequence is CASSLARGAKNIQYF. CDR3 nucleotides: TGTGCCAGCAGTTTAGCCAGGGGAGCCAAAAACATTCAGTACTTC.

CDR3 in amino acids: CSAHSGTEGGYTF. The CDR3 DNA sequence: TGCAGTGCCCATAGCGGGACAGAAGGGGGCTACACCTTC. The chain is built from TRBV20-1 and TRBJ1-2, with TRBD1 matching 7 bases. From germline, CDR1 is DFQATT and CDR2 SNEGSKA (reference sequence). The V segment lost 6 bases and the J segment 8 bases; nucleotides outside the gene matches: 12. There are 13 residues in the CDR3.

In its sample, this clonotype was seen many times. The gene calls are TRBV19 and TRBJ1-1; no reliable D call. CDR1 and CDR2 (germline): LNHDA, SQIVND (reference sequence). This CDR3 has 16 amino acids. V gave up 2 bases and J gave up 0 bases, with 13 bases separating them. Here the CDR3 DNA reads TGTGCCAGTAGTATAAATGACCCGTCTCTGAACACTGAAGCTTTCTTT. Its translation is CASSINDPSLNTEAFF. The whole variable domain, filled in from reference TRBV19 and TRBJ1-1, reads DGGITQSPKYLFRKEGQNVTLSCEQNLNHDAMYWYRQDPGQGLRLIYYSQIVNDFQKGDIAEGYSVSREKKESFPLTVTSAQKNPTAFYLCASSINDPSLNTEAFFGQGTRLTVV.

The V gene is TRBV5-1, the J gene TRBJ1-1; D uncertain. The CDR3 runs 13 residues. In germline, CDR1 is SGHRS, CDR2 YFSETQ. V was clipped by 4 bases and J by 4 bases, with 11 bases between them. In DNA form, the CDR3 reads TGCGCCAGCAGCACGGACGGATCCACTGAAGCTTTCTTT. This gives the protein CASSTDGSTEAFF.

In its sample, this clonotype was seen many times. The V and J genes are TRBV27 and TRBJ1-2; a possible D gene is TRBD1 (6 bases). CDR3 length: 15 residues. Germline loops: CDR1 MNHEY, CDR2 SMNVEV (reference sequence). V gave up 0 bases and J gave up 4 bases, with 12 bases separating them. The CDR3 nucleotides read TGTGCCAGCAGTTTATCGACAGGATTTGCCTATGGCTACACCTTC. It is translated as CASSLSTGFAYGYTF.

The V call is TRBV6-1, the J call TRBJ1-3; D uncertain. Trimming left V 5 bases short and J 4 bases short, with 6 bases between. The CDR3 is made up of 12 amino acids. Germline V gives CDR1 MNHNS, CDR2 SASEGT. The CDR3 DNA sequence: TGTGCCAGCAGTCGGGAGGGAAACACCATATATTTT. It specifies CASSREGNTIYF.

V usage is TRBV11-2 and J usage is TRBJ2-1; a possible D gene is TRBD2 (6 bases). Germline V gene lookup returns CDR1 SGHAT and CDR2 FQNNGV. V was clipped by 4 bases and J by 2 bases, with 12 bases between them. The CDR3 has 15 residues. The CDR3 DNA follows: TGTGCCAGCAGCTCTCGGGAGAGCCCCTACAATGAGCAGTTCTTC. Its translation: CASSSRESPYNEQFF.

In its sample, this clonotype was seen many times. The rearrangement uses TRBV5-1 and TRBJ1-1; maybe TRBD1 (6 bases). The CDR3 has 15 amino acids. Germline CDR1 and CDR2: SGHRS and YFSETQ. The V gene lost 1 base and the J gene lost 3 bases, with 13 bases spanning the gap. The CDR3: CASSLSPGHHTEAFF. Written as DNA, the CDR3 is TGCGCCAGCAGCTTGTCTCCGGGACACCACACTGAAGCTTTCTTT.

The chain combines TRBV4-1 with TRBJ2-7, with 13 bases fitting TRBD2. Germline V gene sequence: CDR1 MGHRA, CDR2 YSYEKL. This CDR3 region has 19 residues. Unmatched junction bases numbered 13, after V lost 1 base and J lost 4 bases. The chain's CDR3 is CASSQGAGTSGIISYEQYF. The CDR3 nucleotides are TGCGCCAGCAGCCAAGGGGCCGGGACTAGCGGGATTATCTCTTACGAGCAGTACTTC.

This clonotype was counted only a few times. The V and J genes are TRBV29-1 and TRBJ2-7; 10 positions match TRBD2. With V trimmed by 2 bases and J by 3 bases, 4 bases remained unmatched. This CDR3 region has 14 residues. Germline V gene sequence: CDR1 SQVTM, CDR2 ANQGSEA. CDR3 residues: CSVETVAGGYEQYF. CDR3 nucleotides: TGCAGCGTTGAAACGGTAGCGGGGGGCTACGAGCAGTACTTC.

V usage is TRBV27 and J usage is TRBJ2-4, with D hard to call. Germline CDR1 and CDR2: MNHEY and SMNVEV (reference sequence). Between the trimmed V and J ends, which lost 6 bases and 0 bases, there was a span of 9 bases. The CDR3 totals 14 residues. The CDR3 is CASRGSLAKNIQYF. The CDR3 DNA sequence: TGTGCCAGCAGGGGTTCACTAGCCAAAAACATTCAGTACTTC.

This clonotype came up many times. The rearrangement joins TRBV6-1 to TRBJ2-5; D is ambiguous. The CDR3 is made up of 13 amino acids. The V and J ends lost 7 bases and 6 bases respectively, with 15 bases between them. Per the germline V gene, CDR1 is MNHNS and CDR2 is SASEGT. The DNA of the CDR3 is TGTGCCAGCACCTACCTAGGAACCCAGACCCAGTACTTC. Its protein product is CASTYLGTQTQYF.

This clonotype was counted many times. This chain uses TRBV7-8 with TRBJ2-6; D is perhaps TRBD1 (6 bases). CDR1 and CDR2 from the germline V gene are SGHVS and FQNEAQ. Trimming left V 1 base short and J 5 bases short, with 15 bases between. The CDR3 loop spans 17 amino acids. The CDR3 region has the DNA TGTGCCAGCAGCTTAGTTCGACAGGTTATACGGGCCAACGTCCTGACTTTC. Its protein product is CASSLVRQVIRANVLTF.

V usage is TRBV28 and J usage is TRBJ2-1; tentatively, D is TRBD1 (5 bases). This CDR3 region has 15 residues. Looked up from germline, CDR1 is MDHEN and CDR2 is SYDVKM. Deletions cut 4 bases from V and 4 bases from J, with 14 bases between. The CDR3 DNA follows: TGTGCCAGCAGTTCCGCCATAGACAGTTACAATGAGCAGTTCTTC. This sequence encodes CASSSAIDSYNEQFF.

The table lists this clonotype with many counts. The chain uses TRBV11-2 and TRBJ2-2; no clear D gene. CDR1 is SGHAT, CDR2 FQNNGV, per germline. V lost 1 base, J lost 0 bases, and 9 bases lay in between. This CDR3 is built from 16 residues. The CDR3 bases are TGTGCCAGCAGCTTAGTAGTAGCTGCGAACACCGGGGAGCTGTTTTTT. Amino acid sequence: CASSLVVAANTGELFF. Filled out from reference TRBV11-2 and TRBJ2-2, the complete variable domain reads EAGVAQSPRYKIIEKRQSVAFWCNPISGHATLYWYQQILGQGPKLLIQFQNNGVVDDSQLPKDRFSAERLKGVDSTLKIQPAKLEDSAVYLCASSLVVAANTGELFFGEGSRLTVL.

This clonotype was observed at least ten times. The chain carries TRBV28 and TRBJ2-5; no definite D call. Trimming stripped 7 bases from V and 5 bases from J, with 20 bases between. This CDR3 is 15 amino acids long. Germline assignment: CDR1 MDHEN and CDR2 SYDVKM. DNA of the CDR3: TGTGCCAGCACCCTCCGGCCAGGTCGCCAGGAGACCCAGTACTTC. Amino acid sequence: CASTLRPGRQETQYF.

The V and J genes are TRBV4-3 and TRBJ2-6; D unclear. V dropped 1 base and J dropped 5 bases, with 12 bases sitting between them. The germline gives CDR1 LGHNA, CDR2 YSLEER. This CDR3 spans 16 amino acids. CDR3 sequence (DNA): TGCGCCAGCAGCCAAGTAGTTAGAGAATGGGCCAACGTCCTGACTTTC. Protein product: CASSQVVREWANVLTF.

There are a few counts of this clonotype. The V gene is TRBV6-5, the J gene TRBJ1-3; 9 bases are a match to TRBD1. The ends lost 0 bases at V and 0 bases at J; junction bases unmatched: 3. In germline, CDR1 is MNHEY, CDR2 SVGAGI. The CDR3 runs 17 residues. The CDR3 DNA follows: TGTGCCAGCAGTTACTCCAGGGGACAGGGCTCTGGAAACACCATATATTTT. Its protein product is CASSYSRGQGSGNTIYF.

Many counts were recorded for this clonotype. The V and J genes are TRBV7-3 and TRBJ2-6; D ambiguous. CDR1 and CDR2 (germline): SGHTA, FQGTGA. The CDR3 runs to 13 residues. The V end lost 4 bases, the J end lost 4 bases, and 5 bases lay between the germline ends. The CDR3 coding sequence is TGTGCCAGCAGCTCTCCGGGGGCCAACGTCCTGACTTTC. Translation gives CASSSPGANVLTF.

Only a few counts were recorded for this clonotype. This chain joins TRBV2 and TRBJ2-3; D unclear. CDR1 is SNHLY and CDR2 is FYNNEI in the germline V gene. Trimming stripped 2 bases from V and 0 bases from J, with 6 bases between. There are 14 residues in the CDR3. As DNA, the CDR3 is TGTGCCAGCAGTGAAACCGAAAGCACAGATACGCAGTATTTT. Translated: CASSETESTDTQYF.

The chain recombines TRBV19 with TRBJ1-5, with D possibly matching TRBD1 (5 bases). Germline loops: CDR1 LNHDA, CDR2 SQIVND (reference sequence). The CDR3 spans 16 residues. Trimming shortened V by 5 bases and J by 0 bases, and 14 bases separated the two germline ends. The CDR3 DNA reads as TGTGCCAGTAGTCATTCCGGGACTTATAGCAATCAGCCCCAGCATTTT. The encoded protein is CASSHSGTYSNQPQHF.

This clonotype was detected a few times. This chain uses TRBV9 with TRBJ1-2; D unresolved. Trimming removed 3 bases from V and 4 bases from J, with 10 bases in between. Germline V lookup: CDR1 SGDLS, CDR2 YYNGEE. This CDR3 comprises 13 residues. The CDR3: CASSEVPTYGYTF. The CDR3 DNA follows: TGTGCCAGCAGCGAGGTCCCTACCTATGGCTACACCTTC.

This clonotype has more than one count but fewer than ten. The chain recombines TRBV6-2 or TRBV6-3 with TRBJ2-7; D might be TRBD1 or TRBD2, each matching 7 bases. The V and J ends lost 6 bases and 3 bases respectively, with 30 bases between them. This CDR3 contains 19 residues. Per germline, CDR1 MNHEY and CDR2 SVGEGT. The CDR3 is CASSQGPTGRGGAVYEQYF. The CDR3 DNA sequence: TGTGCCAGCAGCCAGGGCCCGACAGGGAGGGGGGGAGCAGTCTACGAGCAGTACTTC.

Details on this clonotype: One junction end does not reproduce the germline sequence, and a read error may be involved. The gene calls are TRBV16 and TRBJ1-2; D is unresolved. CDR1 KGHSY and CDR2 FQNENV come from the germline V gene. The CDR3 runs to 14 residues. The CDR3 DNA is TGTGCCAGCGGCCAAAGATTCCAACCGTGGGGCTACACCTTC. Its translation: CASGQRFQPWGYTF.

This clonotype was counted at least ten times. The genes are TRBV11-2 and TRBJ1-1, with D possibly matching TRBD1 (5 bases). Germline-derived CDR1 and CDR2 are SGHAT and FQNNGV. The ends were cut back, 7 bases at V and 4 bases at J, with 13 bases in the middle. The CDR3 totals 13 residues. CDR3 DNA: TGTGCCAGCACCCCCCGGGGGAGCACTGAAGCTTTCTTT. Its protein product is CASTPRGSTEAFF. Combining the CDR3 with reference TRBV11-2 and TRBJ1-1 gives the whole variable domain EAGVAQSPRYKIIEKRQSVAFWCNPISGHATLYWYQQILGQGPKLLIQFQNNGVVDDSQLPKDRFSAERLKGVDSTLKIQPAKLEDSAVYLCASTPRGSTEAFFGQGTRLTVV.